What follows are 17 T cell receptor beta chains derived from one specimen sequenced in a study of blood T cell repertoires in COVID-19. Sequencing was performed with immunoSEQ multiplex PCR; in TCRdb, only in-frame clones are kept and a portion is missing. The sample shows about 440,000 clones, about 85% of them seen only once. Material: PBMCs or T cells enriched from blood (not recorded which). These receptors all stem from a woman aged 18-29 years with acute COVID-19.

As DNA, the CDR3 is TGTGCCAGCAGCTTTTCAGGACTAGCTGGAACCGGGGAGCTGTTTTTT. It codes for CASSFSGLAGTGELFF. The chain is built from TRBV7-2 and TRBJ2-2; 8 nucleotides agree with TRBD2. V lost 3 bases, J lost 5 bases, and 8 bases stayed unmatched. The germline V gene has CDR1 SGHTA and CDR2 FQGNSA. The CDR3 length is 16 residues.

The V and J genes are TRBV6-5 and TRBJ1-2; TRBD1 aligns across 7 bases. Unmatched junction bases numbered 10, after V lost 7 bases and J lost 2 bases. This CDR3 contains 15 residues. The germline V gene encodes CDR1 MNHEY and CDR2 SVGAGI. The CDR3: CASILRDSQNYGYTF. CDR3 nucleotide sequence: TGTGCCAGCATACTCCGGGACAGTCAGAACTATGGCTACACCTTC.

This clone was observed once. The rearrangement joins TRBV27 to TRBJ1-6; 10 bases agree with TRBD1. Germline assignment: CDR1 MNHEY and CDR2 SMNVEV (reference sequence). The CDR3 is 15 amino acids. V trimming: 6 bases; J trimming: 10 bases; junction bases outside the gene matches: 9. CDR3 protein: CASRLRGQGVSPLHF. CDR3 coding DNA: TGTGCCAGCAGGCTCAGAGGACAGGGGGTGTCACCCCTCCACTTT.

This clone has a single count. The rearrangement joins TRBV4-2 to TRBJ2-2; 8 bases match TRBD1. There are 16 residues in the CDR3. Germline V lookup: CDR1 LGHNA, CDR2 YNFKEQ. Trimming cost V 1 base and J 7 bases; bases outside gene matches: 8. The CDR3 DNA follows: TGTGCCAGCAGCCAAGTCCAGCAGGGGGCCAACGGGGAGCTGTTTTTT. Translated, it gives CASSQVQQGANGELFF.

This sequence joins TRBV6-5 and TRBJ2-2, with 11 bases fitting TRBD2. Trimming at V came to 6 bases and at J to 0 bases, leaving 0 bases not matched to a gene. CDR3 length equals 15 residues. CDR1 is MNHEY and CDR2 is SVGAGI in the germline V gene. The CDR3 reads CASRGLAANTGELFF. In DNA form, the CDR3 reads TGTGCCAGCAGGGGACTAGCGGCGAACACCGGGGAGCTGTTTTTT.

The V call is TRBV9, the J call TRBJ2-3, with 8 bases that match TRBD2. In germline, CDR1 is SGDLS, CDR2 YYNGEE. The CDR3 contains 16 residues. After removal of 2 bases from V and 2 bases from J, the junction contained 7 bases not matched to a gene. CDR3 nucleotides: TGTGCCAGCAGCGTCCTTCCGGGGGGGGCCACAGATACGCAGTATTTT. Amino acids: CASSVLPGGATDTQYF.

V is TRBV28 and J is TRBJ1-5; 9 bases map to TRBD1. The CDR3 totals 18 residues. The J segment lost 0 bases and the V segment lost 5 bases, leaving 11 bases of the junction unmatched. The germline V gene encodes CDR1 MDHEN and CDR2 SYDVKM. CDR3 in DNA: TGTGCCAGCAGTAAGGACAGGGGAGGGGCTCATAGCAATCAGCCCCAGCATTTT. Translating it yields CASSKDRGGAHSNQPQHF.

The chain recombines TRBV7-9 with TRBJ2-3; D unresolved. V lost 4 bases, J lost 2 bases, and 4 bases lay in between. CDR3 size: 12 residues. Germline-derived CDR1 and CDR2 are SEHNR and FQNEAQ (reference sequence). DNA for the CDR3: TGTGCCAGCAGCTCCCTCACAGATACGCAGTATTTT. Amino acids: CASSSLTDTQYF.

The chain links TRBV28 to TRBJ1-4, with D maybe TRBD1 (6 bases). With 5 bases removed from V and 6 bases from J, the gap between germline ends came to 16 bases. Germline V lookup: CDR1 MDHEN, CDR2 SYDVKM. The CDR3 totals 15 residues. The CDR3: CASSTRGARHEKLFF. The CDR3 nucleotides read TGTGCCAGCAGTACCCGGGGGGCAAGGCATGAAAAACTGTTTTTT. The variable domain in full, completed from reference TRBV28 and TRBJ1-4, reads DVKVTQSSRYLVKRTGEKVFLECVQDMDHENMFWYRQDPGLGLRLIYFSYDVKMKEKGDIPEGYSVSREKKERFSLILESASTNQTSMYLCASSTRGARHEKLFFGSGTQLSVL.

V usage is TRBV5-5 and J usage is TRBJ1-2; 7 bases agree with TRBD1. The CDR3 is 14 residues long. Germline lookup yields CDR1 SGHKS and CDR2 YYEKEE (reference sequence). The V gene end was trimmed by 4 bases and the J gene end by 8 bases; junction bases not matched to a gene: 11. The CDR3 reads CASSPSTGSLGYTF. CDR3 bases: TGTGCCAGCAGCCCATCGACAGGGAGCTTAGGCTACACCTTC.

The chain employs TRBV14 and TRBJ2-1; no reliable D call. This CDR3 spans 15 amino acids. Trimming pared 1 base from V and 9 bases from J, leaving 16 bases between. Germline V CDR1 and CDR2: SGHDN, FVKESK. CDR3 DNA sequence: TGTGCCAGCAGCCAAGCACGTACCTACGGTGGTGAGCAGTTCTTC. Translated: CASSQARTYGGEQFF.

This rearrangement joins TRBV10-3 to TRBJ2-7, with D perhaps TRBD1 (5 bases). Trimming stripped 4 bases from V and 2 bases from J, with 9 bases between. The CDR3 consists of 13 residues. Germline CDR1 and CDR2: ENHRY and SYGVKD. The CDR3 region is CAISVGHPYEQYF. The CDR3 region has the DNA TGTGCCATCAGTGTCGGACACCCCTACGAGCAGTACTTC.

The CDR3 coding sequence is TGTGCCACCAGGGGGGACAGTCTTAATTCACCCCTCCACTTT. Translating it yields CATRGDSLNSPLHF. The chain carries TRBV7-6 and TRBJ1-6; 7 bases fit TRBD1. V gave up 10 bases and J gave up 6 bases; unmatched junction bases: 9. This CDR3 comprises 14 residues. Germline V gene data show CDR1 as SGHVS and CDR2 as FNYEAQ.

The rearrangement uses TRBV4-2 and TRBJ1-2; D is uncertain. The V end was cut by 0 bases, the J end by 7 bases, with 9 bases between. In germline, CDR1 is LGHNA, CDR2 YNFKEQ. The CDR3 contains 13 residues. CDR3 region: CASSQEGSGGYTF. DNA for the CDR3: TGTGCCAGCAGCCAAGAAGGGAGCGGTGGCTACACCTTC.

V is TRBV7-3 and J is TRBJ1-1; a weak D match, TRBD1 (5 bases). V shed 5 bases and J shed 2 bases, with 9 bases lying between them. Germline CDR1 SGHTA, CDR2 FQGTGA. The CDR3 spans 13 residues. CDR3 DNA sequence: TGTGCCAGCAGCCGGACAATAAACACTGAAGCTTTCTTT. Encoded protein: CASSRTINTEAFF.

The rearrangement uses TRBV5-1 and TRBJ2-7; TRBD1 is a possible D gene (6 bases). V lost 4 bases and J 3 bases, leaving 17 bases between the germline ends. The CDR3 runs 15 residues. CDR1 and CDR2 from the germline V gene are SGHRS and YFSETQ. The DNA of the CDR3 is TGCGCCAGCAGCCCCGAAGGCAGGGGAGTCTACGAGCAGTACTTC. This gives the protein CASSPEGRGVYEQYF.

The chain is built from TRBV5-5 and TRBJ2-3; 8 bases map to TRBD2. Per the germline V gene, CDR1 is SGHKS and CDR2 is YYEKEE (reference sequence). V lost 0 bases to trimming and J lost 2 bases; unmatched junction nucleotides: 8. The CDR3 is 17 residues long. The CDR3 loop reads CASSLVPSGSSTDTQYF. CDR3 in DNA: TGTGCCAGCAGCTTGGTCCCGAGCGGGAGTTCCACAGATACGCAGTATTTT.